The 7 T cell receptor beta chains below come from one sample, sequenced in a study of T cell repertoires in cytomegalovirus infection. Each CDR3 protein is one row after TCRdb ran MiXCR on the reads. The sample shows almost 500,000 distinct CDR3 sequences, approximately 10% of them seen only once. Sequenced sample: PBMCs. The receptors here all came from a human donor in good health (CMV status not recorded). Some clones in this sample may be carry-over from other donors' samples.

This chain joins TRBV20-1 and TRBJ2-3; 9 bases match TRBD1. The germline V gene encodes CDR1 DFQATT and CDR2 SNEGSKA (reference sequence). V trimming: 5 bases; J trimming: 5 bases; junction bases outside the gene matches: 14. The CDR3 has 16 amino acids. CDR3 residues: CSAPSQGQGSGDTQYF. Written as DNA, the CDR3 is TGCAGTGCTCCTAGCCAGGGACAGGGTAGCGGAGATACGCAGTATTTT.

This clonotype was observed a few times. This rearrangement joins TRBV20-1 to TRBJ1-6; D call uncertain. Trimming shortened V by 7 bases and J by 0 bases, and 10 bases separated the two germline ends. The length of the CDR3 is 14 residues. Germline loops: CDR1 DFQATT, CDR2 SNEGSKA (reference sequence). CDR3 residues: CSGSSSSYNSPLHF. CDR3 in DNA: TGCAGTGGGTCTTCCAGCTCCTATAATTCACCCCTCCACTTT.

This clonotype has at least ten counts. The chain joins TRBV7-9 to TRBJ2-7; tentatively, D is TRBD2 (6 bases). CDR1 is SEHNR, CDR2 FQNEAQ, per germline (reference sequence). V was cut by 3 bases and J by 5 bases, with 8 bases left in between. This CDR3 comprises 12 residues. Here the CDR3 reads CASSLSGDEQYF. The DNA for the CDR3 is TGTGCCAGCAGCTTGTCGGGGGACGAGCAGTACTTC.

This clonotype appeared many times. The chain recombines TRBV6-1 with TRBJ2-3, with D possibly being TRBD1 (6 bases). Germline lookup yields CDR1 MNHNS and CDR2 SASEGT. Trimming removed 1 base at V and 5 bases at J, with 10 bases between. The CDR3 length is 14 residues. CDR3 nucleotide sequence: TGTGCCAGCAGTGAAGACAGGGTTAAAGATACGCAGTATTTT. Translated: CASSEDRVKDTQYF.

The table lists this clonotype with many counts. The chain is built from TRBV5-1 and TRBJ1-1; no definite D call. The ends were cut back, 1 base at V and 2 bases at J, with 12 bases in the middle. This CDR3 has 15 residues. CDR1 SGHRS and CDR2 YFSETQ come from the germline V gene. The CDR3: CASSLRMARNTEAFF. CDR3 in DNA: TGCGCCAGCAGCTTGAGGATGGCACGAAACACTGAAGCTTTCTTT. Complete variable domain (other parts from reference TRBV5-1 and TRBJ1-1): KAGVTQTPRYLIKTRGQQVTLSCSPISGHRSVSWYQQTPGQGLQFLFEYFSETQRNKGNFPGRFSGRQFSNSRSEMNVSTLELGDSALYLCASSLRMARNTEAFFGQGTRLTVV.

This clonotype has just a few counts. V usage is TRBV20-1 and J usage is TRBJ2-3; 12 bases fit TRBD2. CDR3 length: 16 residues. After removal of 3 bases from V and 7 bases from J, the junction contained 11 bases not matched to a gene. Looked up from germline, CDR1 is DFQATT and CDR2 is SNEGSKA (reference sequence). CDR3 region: CSARAGRTSGMYTQYF. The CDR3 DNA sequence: TGCAGTGCTAGGGCAGGTCGGACTAGCGGGATGTATACGCAGTATTTT.

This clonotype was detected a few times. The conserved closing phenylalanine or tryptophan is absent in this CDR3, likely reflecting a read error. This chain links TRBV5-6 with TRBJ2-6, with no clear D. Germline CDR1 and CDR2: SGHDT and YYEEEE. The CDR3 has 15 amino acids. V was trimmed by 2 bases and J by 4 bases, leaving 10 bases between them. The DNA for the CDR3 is TGTGCCAGCAGCTTCGGTTTATCCGGGGCCAACGTCCTGACTTTG. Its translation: CASSFGLSGANVLTL.